This TCR beta chain came from a study of shared clonotypes between healthy human individuals. The CDR3 consists of 16 residues. Germline CDR1 and CDR2: MNHNY and SVGAGI (reference sequence). V shed 2 bases and J shed 4 bases, with 17 bases lying between them. Deep was the level at which the assay was run. Several immunoSEQ plates held equal portions of the genomic DNA taken from each subset. Replicate PCRs were loaded with approximately 300 ng DNA from unsorted PBMC, around 28,000 T cell genomes. Method: immunoSEQ multiplex PCR; TCRdb's copy keeps in-frame clones and lacks some. This sample has roughly 500,000 clones, with 70% to 80% found just once.

The TCR originated in a woman aged 40 to 50 in good health. Some clones in this sample may be carry-over from other donors' samples. Sequencing input: PBMCs. The J gene is TRBJ1-1, the V gene TRBV6-6, with D possibly TRBD1 on 5 matching bases. The CDR3 bases are TGTGCCAGCAGTTACCGGGGGAAAGGGTTAATCACTGAAGCTTTCTTT. It encodes CASSYRGKGLITEAFF.